The rows below give T cell receptor beta chains drawn from one sample of a study of blood T cell repertoires in COVID-19. Some clones are missing from TCRdb's copy, which holds only in-frame ones; the method was immunoSEQ multiplex PCR. The data contain over 90,000 clones, approximately 88% of them singletons. The sample taken for sequencing was peripheral blood. These receptors were collected from a woman between 65 and 79 years old with acute or convalescent COVID-19. CDR3s include the opening cysteine and the closing phenylalanine or tryptophan. Each record gives: V gene, J gene, clone size, D gene, CDR3 DNA, CDR3 protein. D genes are given only for firm matches. Part of the rows lack a size; the others show once, few, many or a class for expanded clones.

V gene: TRBV5-1; J gene: TRBJ2-5; clone size: -; D gene: -; CDR3 DNA: TGCGCCACCAGAGACTCACAAGAGACCCAGTACTTC; CDR3 protein: CATRDSQETQYF
V gene: TRBV9; J gene: TRBJ2-1; clone size: -; D gene: TRBD2; CDR3 DNA: TGTGCCAGCAGCGTAGGCCTAGCGGGAGGGCCAAATGAGCAGTTCTTC; CDR3 protein: CASSVGLAGGPNEQFF
V gene: TRBV2; J gene: TRBJ1-4; clone size: -; D gene: TRBD1; CDR3 DNA: TGTGCCAGCAGAGCCCGAGGGACAGGACCACGTTTT; CDR3 protein: CASRARGTGPRF
V gene: TRBV6-2/TRBV6-3; J gene: TRBJ2-6; clone size: -; D gene: -; CDR3 DNA: TGTGCCAGCAGTTACACAGGTGCTGGGGCCAACGTCCTGACTTTC; CDR3 protein: CASSYTGAGANVLTF
V gene: TRBV9; J gene: TRBJ2-7; clone size: -; D gene: -; CDR3 DNA: TGTGCCAGCAGCGTAGCTCGGGGTTACGAGCAGTACTTC; CDR3 protein: CASSVARGYEQYF
V gene: TRBV5-1; J gene: TRBJ1-1; clone size: -; D gene: -; CDR3 DNA: TGCGCCAGCAGCATTGGCCATGAGGTTTCGAACACTGAAGCTTTCTTT; CDR3 protein: CASSIGHEVSNTEAFF
V gene: TRBV28; J gene: TRBJ2-2; clone size: -; D gene: TRBD1; CDR3 DNA: TGTGCCAGCAGCCCCGGGACAGCCAACACCGGGGAGCTGTTTTTT; CDR3 protein: CASSPGTANTGELFF
V gene: TRBV28; J gene: TRBJ1-2; clone size: -; D gene: -; CDR3 DNA: TGTGCCAGCAGTTTTACCACAAAATATGGCTACACCTTC; CDR3 protein: CASSFTTKYGYTF
V gene: TRBV27; J gene: TRBJ1-1; clone size: -; D gene: -; CDR3 DNA: TGTGCCAGCAGTTTCTACAGGGAACACACTGAAGCTTTCTTT; CDR3 protein: CASSFYREHTEAFF
V gene: TRBV7-2; J gene: TRBJ2-7; clone size: -; D gene: -; CDR3 DNA: TGTGCCAGCAGCCCCGGAGGAGGTAGTAACTACGAGCAGTACTTC; CDR3 protein: CASSPGGGSNYEQYF
V gene: TRBV6-6; J gene: TRBJ2-4; clone size: -; D gene: -; CDR3 DNA: TGTGCCAGCAGTTACGCCTCCGGGGGTTCCAAAAACATTCAGTACTTC; CDR3 protein: CASSYASGGSKNIQYF
V gene: TRBV2; J gene: TRBJ1-5; clone size: few; D gene: -; CDR3 DNA: TGTGCCAGCAGGGTCGGGGAACTAGGGGGTCAGCCCCAGCATTTT; CDR3 protein: CASRVGELGGQPQHF
V gene: TRBV10-3; J gene: TRBJ1-2; clone size: -; D gene: TRBD1; CDR3 DNA: TGTGCCATCAGCCCGGGACAGTACTCATATGGCTACACCTTC; CDR3 protein: CAISPGQYSYGYTF
V gene: TRBV11-2; J gene: TRBJ1-6; clone size: -; D gene: TRBD1; CDR3 DNA: TGTGCCAGCAGCCCGGAGACAGGGGGCTTCTCCTATAATTCACCCCTCCACTTT; CDR3 protein: CASSPETGGFSYNSPLHF
V gene: TRBV28; J gene: TRBJ1-2; clone size: -; D gene: TRBD1; CDR3 DNA: TGTGCCAGCAGCACCCCCGGGACAGGGGGTACTCGCTACACCTTC; CDR3 protein: CASSTPGTGGTRYTF
V gene: TRBV5-6; J gene: TRBJ1-5; clone size: -; D gene: -; CDR3 DNA: TGTGCCAGCAGCTTTGGGGGGGGGATCAATCAGCCCCAGCATTTT; CDR3 protein: CASSFGGGINQPQHF
V gene: TRBV10-2; J gene: TRBJ2-2; clone size: -; D gene: TRBD1; CDR3 DNA: TGCGCCAGCAGTGTGGGACAGACGAACACCGGGGAGCTGTTTTTT; CDR3 protein: CASSVGQTNTGELFF
V gene: TRBV19; J gene: TRBJ2-7; clone size: -; D gene: TRBD2; CDR3 DNA: TGTGCCAGTAGGCGACAGGGCCTAGCGGGAGATAGGAACGAGCAGTACTTC; CDR3 protein: CASRRQGLAGDRNEQYF
V gene: TRBV5-5; J gene: TRBJ2-1; clone size: -; D gene: -; CDR3 DNA: TGTGCCAGCACCTTCAACCCACAGGGAAACAATGAGCAGTTCTTC; CDR3 protein: CASTFNPQGNNEQFF
V gene: TRBV6-5; J gene: TRBJ2-5; clone size: once; D gene: TRBD2; CDR3 DNA: TGTGCCAGCAGACCCCGACTAGCAACCGAAGAGACCCAGTACTTC; CDR3 protein: CASRPRLATEETQYF
V gene: TRBV18; J gene: TRBJ2-6; clone size: few; D gene: -; CDR3 DNA: TGTGCCAGCTCACCATACTTAGCTGAAGGGGCCAACGTCCTGACTTTC; CDR3 protein: CASSPYLAEGANVLTF
V gene: TRBV11-3; J gene: TRBJ2-1; clone size: -; D gene: -; CDR3 DNA: TGTGCCAGCAGCTTAGGGAGGGTAAGCTCCTACAATGAGCAGTTCTTC; CDR3 protein: CASSLGRVSSYNEQFF
V gene: TRBV5-6; J gene: TRBJ2-7; clone size: -; D gene: -; CDR3 DNA: TGTGCCAGCAGCTATCAGGGGAAAATCTACTACGAGCAGTACTTC; CDR3 protein: CASSYQGKIYYEQYF
V gene: TRBV24-1; J gene: TRBJ1-5; clone size: -; D gene: -; CDR3 DNA: TGTGCCACCCAGCAGGACAATCAGCCCCAGCATTTT; CDR3 protein: CATQQDNQPQHF
V gene: TRBV28; J gene: TRBJ2-3; clone size: -; D gene: -; CDR3 DNA: TGTGCCAGCAGTTCCCACCGGGGGATAGACACAGATACGCAGTATTTT; CDR3 protein: CASSSHRGIDTDTQYF
V gene: TRBV6-5; J gene: TRBJ1-1; clone size: -; D gene: -; CDR3 DNA: TGTGCCAGCTCTGGACAGTCGACTGAAGCTTTCTTT; CDR3 protein: CASSGQSTEAFF
V gene: TRBV19; J gene: TRBJ1-5; clone size: once; D gene: TRBD1; CDR3 DNA: TGTGCCAGTAGTATAGGACAGGGGGCCGGGCAGCCCCAGCATTTT; CDR3 protein: CASSIGQGAGQPQHF
V gene: TRBV12-5; J gene: TRBJ2-1; clone size: -; D gene: TRBD2; CDR3 DNA: TGTGCTAGTGGTTTGTTGATAGCGGGAGGAGGTGAGCAGTTCTTC; CDR3 protein: CASGLLIAGGGEQFF
V gene: TRBV28; J gene: TRBJ2-3; clone size: -; D gene: TRBD2; CDR3 DNA: TGTGCCAGCAGTCGGCCAGGACTAGCGGGAGGGCCACCTACGCAGTATTTT; CDR3 protein: CASSRPGLAGGPPTQYF
V gene: TRBV19; J gene: TRBJ1-2; clone size: -; D gene: -; CDR3 DNA: TGTGCCAGCTCTTTGAACGCGGGTTCTCCCTATGGCTACACCTTC; CDR3 protein: CASSLNAGSPYGYTF
V gene: TRBV3-1/TRBV3-2; J gene: TRBJ1-2; clone size: -; D gene: TRBD1; CDR3 DNA: TGTGCCAGCAGCCAAGGCATACAACGACCAGGGGGCCGGGGCTACACCTTC; CDR3 protein: CASSQGIQRPGGRGYTF